This passage covers 30 T cell receptor beta chains from one sample sequenced in a study of blood T cell repertoires in COVID-19. Only in-frame clones appear in the TCRdb table, and some are missing; sequencing was by immunoSEQ multiplex PCR. The sample holds some 300,000 clones, around 89% seen once. The sample taken for sequencing was PBMCs or T cells enriched from blood (not recorded which). The source of these receptors is a woman aged 40-49 years who had recovered from COVID-19.

DNA for the CDR3: TGTGCCAGCAGACATGGTCAGGGAAGCACAGATACGCAGTATTTT. Its translation is CASRHGQGSTDTQYF. The V call is TRBV2, the J call TRBJ2-3; perhaps TRBD1 as D (5 bases). V was shortened by 6 bases and J by 0 bases, with 13 bases between the two germline ends. CDR3 length: 15 amino acids. CDR1 and CDR2 (germline): SNHLY, FYNNEI.

This chain joins TRBV9 and TRBJ2-1; 13 bases map to TRBD2. The V gene's germline CDR1 is SGDLS and CDR2 YYNGEE. The V segment lost 3 bases and the J segment 9 bases; nucleotides outside the gene matches: 9. The CDR3 has 16 amino acids. CDR3 region: CASSALGLAGVGEQFF. In DNA form, the CDR3 reads TGTGCCAGCAGCGCCCTTGGACTAGCGGGAGTGGGTGAGCAGTTCTTC.

This clone was picked up one time. The rearrangement uses TRBV10-3 and TRBJ1-1; maybe TRBD1 (5 bases). The CDR3 totals 15 residues. V lost 3 bases, J lost 0 bases, and 11 bases lay in between. The germline V gene has CDR1 ENHRY and CDR2 SYGVKD. CDR3 in DNA: TGTGCCATCAGTGAAGGAACAGGAATGAACACTGAAGCTTTCTTT. It encodes CAISEGTGMNTEAFF.

This sequence joins TRBV5-4 and TRBJ2-5, with D unresolved. The V gene lost 4 bases and the J gene lost 2 bases, with 21 bases spanning the gap. CDR3 length: 17 amino acids. From germline, CDR1 is SGHNT and CDR2 YYREEE (reference sequence). The CDR3 region has the DNA TGTGCCAGCAGCAGACCTACCTCCGAGAGGATACAAGAGACCCAGTACTTC. Its protein product is CASSRPTSERIQETQYF. Full variable domain (missing parts from reference TRBV5-4 and TRBJ2-5): ETGVTQSPTHLIKTRGQQVTLRCSSQSGHNTVSWYQQALGQGPQFIFQYYREEENGRGNFPPRFSGLQFPNYSSELNVNALELDDSALYLCASSRPTSERIQETQYFGPGTRLLVL.

This clone was seen just once. CDR3 amino acids: CASSFRTDQETQYF. The CDR3 nucleotides read TGTGCCAGCAGCTTCCGGACAGATCAAGAGACCCAGTACTTC. The chain recombines TRBV7-2 with TRBJ2-5; perhaps TRBD1 as D (6 bases). Trimming cost V 3 bases and J 2 bases, with 10 bases left between them. Germline CDR1 SGHTA, CDR2 FQGNSA. The CDR3 consists of 14 residues.

The rearrangement uses TRBV28 and TRBJ2-2; 9 bases line up with TRBD1. This CDR3 is 17 amino acids long. With 7 bases clipped from V and 0 bases from J, the junction kept 9 bases outside the gene matches. The V gene's germline CDR1 is MDHEN and CDR2 SYDVKM. The CDR3, as DNA: TGTGCCAGCATCAGTATCCGGGACAGGGCGAACACCGGGGAGCTGTTTTTT. It specifies CASISIRDRANTGELFF.

J is TRBJ2-7 and V is TRBV28, with 9 bases aligning to TRBD1. The V and J ends lost 5 bases and 2 bases, in that order; junction bases with no gene match: 7. Germline V gives CDR1 MDHEN, CDR2 SYDVKM. This CDR3 is 15 amino acids long. The chain's CDR3 is CASSPDRGPPYEQYF. CDR3 DNA sequence: TGTGCCAGCAGTCCGGACAGGGGACCACCCTACGAGCAGTACTTC.

The chain has TRBV7-6 and TRBJ2-1, with 11 positions matching TRBD2. Germline V lookup: CDR1 SGHVS, CDR2 FNYEAQ. The V gene end was trimmed by 3 bases and the J gene end by 7 bases; junction bases not matched to a gene: 5. This CDR3 is 15 amino acids long. The CDR3: CASSFSGGAGNEQFF. CDR3 in DNA: TGTGCCAGCAGCTTTAGCGGGGGGGCGGGAAATGAGCAGTTCTTC.

The genes are TRBV4-3 and TRBJ1-5; D possibly corresponds to TRBD1 (5 bases). Germline-derived CDR1 and CDR2 are LGHNA and YSLEER. The CDR3 is made up of 15 amino acids. V lost 0 bases and J lost 3, with 9 bases in between. CDR3 region: CASSQERQFNQPQHF. CDR3 in DNA: TGCGCCAGCAGCCAAGAGAGACAGTTCAATCAGCCCCAGCATTTT.

With regard to this clone: Other DNA sequences from this sample encode an identical CDR3 as well. The chain employs TRBV7-2 and TRBJ1-1; D perhaps matches TRBD1 (6 bases). V was pared by 5 bases and J by 1 base, with 8 bases between. Germline loops: CDR1 SGHTA, CDR2 FQGNSA. This CDR3 is built from 13 residues. The CDR3 region is CASSLQGNTEAFF. CDR3 nucleotide sequence: TGTGCCAGCAGCCTACAGGGGAACACTGAAGCTTTCTTT.

The chain couples TRBV29-1 to TRBJ2-7; the D gene is possibly TRBD2 (5 bases). The CDR3 runs 21 residues. Looked up from germline, CDR1 is SQVTM and CDR2 is ANQGSEA. Trimming stripped 5 bases from V and 4 bases from J, with 39 bases between. The CDR3 nucleotides are TGCAGCGTTATTGGGCGTCCAAAAGAGGGAGTCTCGCGCGACTATACGTACGAGCAGTACTTC. Translation gives CSVIGRPKEGVSRDYTYEQYF.

The rearrangement uses TRBV18 and TRBJ2-3, with D perhaps TRBD2 (6 bases). The CDR3 is made up of 16 amino acids. The V end lost 3 bases, the J end lost 0 bases, and 13 bases lay between the germline ends. Germline V gene sequence: CDR1 KGHSH, CDR2 LQKENI. In DNA form, the CDR3 reads TGTGCCAGCTCACCCCCGTTGGGGGGTAGCACAGATACGCAGTATTTT. As protein: CASSPPLGGSTDTQYF.

The chain joins TRBV3-1 (or the pseudogene TRBV3-2) to TRBJ1-2, with no clear D. V lost 0 bases, J lost 8 bases, and 10 bases lay in between. This CDR3 comprises 13 residues. In germline, CDR1 is LGHDT, CDR2 YNNKEL (reference sequence). The CDR3 loop is CASSQDREGGYTF. CDR3 bases: TGTGCCAGCAGCCAAGATAGAGAGGGCGGCTACACCTTC.

The chain has TRBV4-3 and TRBJ1-1, with TRBD1 matching over 7 bases. With 4 bases clipped from V and 1 base from J, the junction kept 0 bases outside the gene matches. Germline V gives CDR1 LGHNA, CDR2 YSLEER. This CDR3 region has 13 residues. The CDR3 region has the DNA TGCGCCAGCAGCCGGACAGGGAACACTGAAGCTTTCTTT. As protein: CASSRTGNTEAFF.

The chain recombines TRBV6-5 with TRBJ1-6; 8 bases align to TRBD1. V lost 5 bases, J lost 10 bases, and 7 bases stayed unmatched. CDR3 length: 14 residues. Germline CDR1 MNHEY, CDR2 SVGAGI. Here the CDR3 reads CASSRGQVESPLHF. The CDR3 DNA reads TGTGCCAGCAGTAGGGGACAGGTCGAATCACCCCTCCACTTT.

This clone was observed a single time. The genes are TRBV9 and TRBJ1-2; D might be TRBD1 (5 bases). The V gene's germline CDR1 is SGDLS and CDR2 YYNGEE. With 10 bases removed from V and 7 bases from J, the gap between germline ends came to 23 bases. The CDR3 loop spans 14 amino acids. CDR3 sequence reads: CASRAGWSPGGYTF. CDR3 nucleotide sequence: TGTGCCTCCAGGGCAGGGTGGTCCCCGGGTGGCTACACCTTC.

The chain couples TRBV7-2 to TRBJ1-1; 8 bases line up with TRBD1. Looked up from germline, CDR1 is SGHTA and CDR2 is FQGNSA. The V segment lost 5 bases and the J segment 4 bases; nucleotides outside the gene matches: 6. The CDR3 extends over 14 amino acids. CDR3 sequence (DNA): TGTGCCAGCAGCCGGACAGGGATGAGCACTGAAGCTTTCTTT. It is translated as CASSRTGMSTEAFF.

The chain has TRBV12-3 or TRBV12-4 and TRBJ1-1; TRBD1 is a possible D gene (6 bases). The CDR3 has 12 amino acids. V gave up 4 bases and J gave up 8 bases, with 11 bases separating them. The CDR3 protein is CASSSQGWEAFF. CDR3 nucleotides: TGTGCCAGCAGTTCACAGGGTTGGGAAGCTTTCTTT.

This clone is a singleton in its sample. The rearrangement joins TRBV29-1 to TRBJ2-3; 7 bases align to TRBD1. V gave up 7 bases and J gave up 3 bases; unmatched junction bases: 4. The CDR3 runs 12 residues. Germline loops: CDR1 SQVTM, CDR2 ANQGSEA. The CDR3 sequence is CSADRETDTQYF. The CDR3 DNA reads TGCAGCGCTGACAGGGAAACAGATACGCAGTATTTT.

V is TRBV7-8 and J is TRBJ2-7, with 12 bases matching TRBD2. The CDR3 extends over 15 amino acids. V dropped 5 bases and J dropped 7; count of bases not matched to a gene: 9. Germline lookup yields CDR1 SGHVS and CDR2 FQNEAQ. The CDR3 bases are TGTGCCAGCAGCGATCGGACTAGCGGGATGCGGGAGCAGTACTTC. Translation gives CASSDRTSGMREQYF.

The chain couples TRBV7-2 to TRBJ1-1; D gene uncertain. The germline V gene encodes CDR1 SGHTA and CDR2 FQGNSA. V was trimmed by 1 base and J by 0 bases, leaving 3 bases between them. CDR3 length: 13 residues. This chain's CDR3 is CASSLVMNTEAFF. The CDR3, as DNA: TGTGCCAGCAGCTTAGTCATGAACACTGAAGCTTTCTTT. The variable domain in full, with the rest retrieved from reference TRBV7-2 and TRBJ1-1, is GAGVSQSPSNKVTEKGKDVELRCDPISGHTALYWYRQSLGQGLEFLIYFQGNSAPDKSGLPSDRFSAERTGGSVSTLTIQRTQQEDSAVYLCASSLVMNTEAFFGQGTRLTVV.

This chain links TRBV29-1 with TRBJ1-5, with D unclear. Deletions cut 6 bases from V and 5 bases from J, with 17 bases between. Germline CDR1 is SQVTM and CDR2 is ANQGSEA. The CDR3 loop spans 14 amino acids. CDR3 sequence (DNA): TGCAGCGTCCCGGCGGAGGCAAAGGATCAGCCCCAGCATTTT. It specifies CSVPAEAKDQPQHF.

This clone was found once. The rearrangement uses TRBV28 and TRBJ2-7; 7 bases agree with TRBD2. Germline CDR1 is MDHEN and CDR2 is SYDVKM. The CDR3 totals 14 residues. V dropped 10 bases and J dropped 1; count of bases not matched to a gene: 10. In nucleotides, the CDR3 is TGTGCCACAAAACGGACGGGGGGTTCCTACGAGCAGTACTTC. It translates to CATKRTGGSYEQYF.

The rearrangement links TRBV7-8 to TRBJ1-3, with D perhaps TRBD1 (6 bases). Per germline, CDR1 SGHVS and CDR2 FQNEAQ. This CDR3 comprises 17 residues. V was clipped by 1 base and J by 2 bases, with 15 bases between them. As DNA, the CDR3 is TGTGCCAGCAGCTTAGGGTGGCTGCCAGGGGCTGGAAACACCATATATTTT. It is translated as CASSLGWLPGAGNTIYF.

This chain joins TRBV9 and TRBJ2-1; the D gene is possibly TRBD2 (7 bases). Trimming pared 0 bases from V and 3 bases from J, leaving 13 bases between. The germline CDR1 and CDR2 sequences are SGDLS and YYNGEE. The length of the CDR3 is 16 residues. For the CDR3, the DNA is TGTGCCAGCAGCGTAGGAGTGGGGGGGCTCTACAATGAGCAGTTCTTC. This encodes CASSVGVGGLYNEQFF.

The chain combines TRBV29-1 with TRBJ1-2; 8 nucleotides align to TRBD1. There are 12 residues in the CDR3. V was pared by 6 bases and J by 8 bases, with 8 bases of the junction left unmatched. The germline V gene has CDR1 SQVTM and CDR2 ANQGSEA. The CDR3 DNA reads TGCAGCGTCGCAGGGGGCGCGGGGGGCTACACCTTC. Residues: CSVAGGAGGYTF.

The rearrangement links TRBV4-3 to TRBJ2-3; TRBD2 matches 8 bases. There are 19 residues in the CDR3. V lost 0 bases to trimming and J lost 2 bases; unmatched junction nucleotides: 13. In germline, CDR1 is LGHNA, CDR2 YSLEER. CDR3 protein: CASSQDYWPNGGATDTQYF. In nucleotides, the CDR3 is TGCGCCAGCAGCCAAGATTATTGGCCGAACGGGGGGGCCACAGATACGCAGTATTTT.

The chain couples TRBV28 to TRBJ1-2, with D perhaps TRBD1 (5 bases). Trimming took 6 bases from V and 7 from J, leaving 15 bases between them. This CDR3 spans 13 amino acids. Germline V CDR1 and CDR2: MDHEN, SYDVKM. CDR3 sequence (DNA): TGTGCCAGCAGCGTTGGAGGGGAACCTGGCTACACCTTC. The encoded protein is CASSVGGEPGYTF.

This chain uses TRBV7-2 with TRBJ2-3, with D unresolved. V was clipped by 4 bases and J by 7 bases, with 12 bases between them. The CDR3 totals 13 residues. CDR1 and CDR2 (germline): SGHTA, FQGNSA. The CDR3 loop is CASSSPEFNTQYF. In DNA, the CDR3 is TGTGCCAGCAGCTCGCCCGAGTTCAATACGCAGTATTTT. The variable domain in full, with the rest retrieved from reference TRBV7-2 and TRBJ2-3, is GAGVSQSPSNKVTEKGKDVELRCDPISGHTALYWYRQSLGQGLEFLIYFQGNSAPDKSGLPSDRFSAERTGGSVSTLTIQRTQQEDSAVYLCASSSPEFNTQYFGPGTRLTVL.

The V and J genes are TRBV3-1 (or the pseudogene TRBV3-2) and TRBJ1-1, with D possibly being TRBD1 (5 bases). Germline V gives CDR1 LGHDT, CDR2 YNNKEL (reference sequence). The CDR3 consists of 13 residues. V shed 4 bases and J shed 2 bases, with 8 bases lying between them. The CDR3 here is CASSPGPNTEAFF. The DNA of the CDR3 is TGTGCCAGCAGCCCAGGGCCAAACACTGAAGCTTTCTTT.